Following are 20 T cell receptor beta chains from one sample sequenced in a study of blood T cells in healthy people across ages. Through a sample-barcoded 5' primer and a J-beta primer mix, a second PCR was run for roughly 6 to 12 cycles. TCRdb re-called the 5' RACE reads through MiXCR, storing one row per CDR3 protein. This table holds about 680,000 distinct CDR3 sequences, roughly 49% found once. The sample taken for sequencing was blood. The origin of the receptors is a woman aged 60-75 years in good health.

Points on this clonotype: It is unclear where the CDR3 begins or ends on the DNA, so no DNA is shown, and the CDR3 is as TCRdb lists it. The V gene is TRBV24-1, the J gene TRBJ2-1; the tabulated D call, TRBD1, remains unverified against the DNA. Germline loops: CDR1 KGHDR, CDR2 SFDVKD. The CDR3 length equals 17 residues, ends included. Here the CDR3 reads CATSWGDGTGVYNEQFF.

The rearrangement links TRBV9 to TRBJ2-3; maybe TRBD1 (5 bases). V dropped 0 bases and J dropped 6 bases, with 5 bases sitting between them. This CDR3 has 12 amino acids. CDR1 is SGDLS and CDR2 is YYNGEE in the germline V gene. Here the CDR3 reads CASSVEGDTQYF. CDR3 coding DNA: TGTGCCAGCAGCGTAGAGGGGGATACGCAGTATTTT.

The gene calls are TRBV5-1 and TRBJ2-5; D ambiguous. The V end was cut by 1 base, the J end by 3 bases, with 13 bases between. This CDR3 has 15 amino acids. Per the germline V gene, CDR1 is SGHRS and CDR2 is YFSETQ. The CDR3 DNA reads TGCGCCAGCAGCTTGAAGAGTTGGGGTGAAGAGACCCAGTACTTC. Protein sequence: CASSLKSWGEETQYF.

The chain combines TRBV7-9 with TRBJ2-7, with TRBD2 identical over 10 bases. J was trimmed by 2 bases and V by 3 bases; bases with no gene match: 10. The CDR3 has 17 residues. Looked up from germline, CDR1 is SEHNR and CDR2 is FQNEAQ (reference sequence). DNA of the CDR3: TGTGCCAGCAGCTTTTTCCGGACTAGCGGAAATACCTACGAGCAGTACTTC. Residues: CASSFFRTSGNTYEQYF. The complete variable domain, with remaining parts taken from reference TRBV7-9 and TRBJ2-7, reads DTGVSQNPRHKITKRGQNVTFRCDPISEHNRLYWYRQTLGQGPEFLTYFQNEAQLEKSRLLSDRFSAERPKGSFSTLEIQRTEQGDSAMYLCASSFFRTSGNTYEQYFGPGTRLTVT.

The chain has TRBV20-1 and TRBJ2-7, with D perhaps matching TRBD1 or TRBD2 (6 bases each). Germline V gene sequence: CDR1 DFQATT, CDR2 SNEGSKA (reference sequence). Trimming removed 3 bases from V and 1 base from J, with 13 bases in between. The length of the CDR3 is 14 residues. The CDR3 DNA reads TGCAGTGCTAGGTGGCAGGGGAGGTCCTACGAGCAGTACTTC. This encodes CSARWQGRSYEQYF.

This clonotype has a handful of counts. The rearrangement joins TRBV7-3 to TRBJ2-5, with D uncertain. V lost 1 base and J lost 2, with 5 bases in between. CDR1 and CDR2 from the germline V gene are SGHTA and FQGTGA. The CDR3 spans 13 residues. CDR3 nucleotides: TGTGCCAGCAGCTTAAGCAAACAAGAGACCCAGTACTTC. Residues: CASSLSKQETQYF.

J is TRBJ1-2 and V is TRBV3-1; D might be TRBD1 (5 bases). The V gene lost 1 base and the J gene lost 8 bases, with 17 bases spanning the gap. The CDR3 loop spans 15 amino acids. Germline assignment: CDR1 LGHDT and CDR2 YNNKEL (reference sequence). DNA for the CDR3: TGTGCCAGCAGCCAAGTAGGGGCGCTTATAATCGGCTACACCTTC. It translates to CASSQVGALIIGYTF.

CDR3 bases: TGTGCCATCACTACCAAGCCGTCCACAGATACGCAGTATTTT. Encoded protein: CAITTKPSTDTQYF. This chain joins TRBV10-3 and TRBJ2-3; D call uncertain. From germline, CDR1 is ENHRY and CDR2 SYGVKD. The V and J ends lost 7 bases and 2 bases respectively, with 13 bases between them. This CDR3 region has 14 residues.

CDR3 amino acids: CASSFRQGAPRGGTEAFF. The CDR3 DNA reads as TGTGCCAGCAGCTTTCGACAGGGGGCCCCACGCGGGGGCACTGAAGCTTTCTTT. The J gene is TRBJ1-1, the V gene TRBV5-4; 10 bases agree with TRBD1. V trimming: 2 bases; J trimming: 4 bases; junction bases outside the gene matches: 14. Germline V gene lookup returns CDR1 SGHNT and CDR2 YYREEE (reference sequence). CDR3 size: 18 residues.

The chain joins TRBV7-8 to TRBJ2-7, with D perhaps matching TRBD1 (5 bases). Germline CDR1 SGHVS, CDR2 FQNEAQ. Deletions cut 5 bases from V and 2 bases from J, with 13 bases between. The CDR3 has 14 amino acids. The CDR3 here is CASSRRQSPYEQYF. CDR3 coding DNA: TGTGCCAGCAGCCGACGACAGTCCCCCTACGAGCAGTACTTC.

The chain employs TRBV29-1 and TRBJ1-1; 9 bases are a match to TRBD1. From germline, CDR1 is SQVTM and CDR2 ANQGSEA. The CDR3 covers 14 residues. Trimming removed 6 bases from V and 5 bases from J; junction bases left unmatched: 10. CDR3: CSVRPGTGLTEAFF. CDR3 sequence (DNA): TGCAGCGTGCGTCCCGGGACAGGGTTGACTGAAGCTTTCTTT.

V usage is TRBV20-1 and J usage is TRBJ2-7; TRBD2 agrees at 13 bases. The CDR3 covers 15 residues. Looked up from germline, CDR1 is DFQATT and CDR2 is SNEGSKA (reference sequence). J lost 5 bases, V lost 6 bases, and 10 bases had no gene match. The DNA for the CDR3 is TGCAGTGCACCGAAACCGGGACTAGCGGGACACGAGCAGTACTTC. This codes for CSAPKPGLAGHEQYF.

The V call is TRBV20-1, the J call TRBJ2-1; no clear D gene. The J call is uncertain, as TRBJ2-7 better fits the DNA end. The germline V gene has CDR1 DFQATT and CDR2 SNEGSKA (reference sequence). The CDR3 totals 18 residues. The CDR3 region has the DNA TGCAGTGCTACCAGAGGTGCCCGTCTGGGCGGCTACTACAATGAGCAGTACTTC. Protein product: CSATRGARLGGYYNEQYF.

This clonotype was counted a few times. The rearrangement joins TRBV28 to TRBJ2-1; TRBD2 matches at 7 bases. Germline V gives CDR1 MDHEN, CDR2 SYDVKM. J gave up 8 bases and V 4 bases, and 20 bases lay outside the gene matches. This CDR3 contains 18 residues. The CDR3 protein is CASSSPVGLWEGLDEQFF. In nucleotides, the CDR3 is TGTGCCAGCAGTTCCCCCGTTGGTTTGTGGGAGGGCCTGGATGAGCAGTTCTTC.

This sequence joins TRBV5-6 and TRBJ1-1, with D perhaps matching TRBD1 (5 bases). The CDR3 is made up of 16 amino acids. The germline gives CDR1 SGHDT, CDR2 YYEEEE. The V gene lost 1 base and the J gene lost 1 base, with 14 bases spanning the gap. DNA for the CDR3: TGTGCCAGCAGCTTGATAGGGGAGAGGAAGAACACTGAAGCTTTCTTT. This translates into CASSLIGERKNTEAFF. Supplemented by reference TRBV5-6 and TRBJ1-1, the full variable domain reads DAGVTQSPTHLIKTRGQQVTLRCSPKSGHDTVSWYQQALGQGPQFIFQYYEEEERQRGNFPDRFSGHQFPNYSSELNVNALLLGDSALYLCASSLIGERKNTEAFFGQGTRLTVV.

The table lists this clonotype with a few counts. CDR3 sequence: CSRGLWETDTQYF. In DNA form, the CDR3 reads TGCAGTCGGGGACTATGGGAGACAGATACGCAGTATTTT. The V gene is TRBV20-1, the J gene TRBJ2-3; the match to TRBD2 covers 7 bases. From germline, CDR1 is DFQATT and CDR2 SNEGSKA (reference sequence). V lost 8 bases, J lost 3 bases, and 8 bases stayed unmatched. This CDR3 has 13 amino acids.

The rearrangement links TRBV29-1 to TRBJ1-3; D is unclear. Trimming removed 5 bases at V and 0 bases at J, with 5 bases between. The CDR3 covers 12 residues. The germline V gene encodes CDR1 SQVTM and CDR2 ANQGSEA. The DNA for the CDR3 is TGCAGCGTTCGGGACTCTGGAAACACCATATATTTT. It is translated as CSVRDSGNTIYF.

V is TRBV9 and J is TRBJ1-2; no reliable D call. This CDR3 has 12 residues. CDR1 SGDLS and CDR2 YYNGEE come from the germline V gene. V was shortened by 4 bases and J by 3 bases, with 7 bases between the two germline ends. The CDR3 spells CASSQEDYGYTF. The CDR3 DNA reads TGTGCCAGCAGCCAGGAGGACTATGGCTACACCTTC.

This clonotype was detected a few times. The chain recombines TRBV28 with TRBJ2-1, with D uncertain. The J call may be in error: the DNA end matches TRBJ2-7 better. Germline V gives CDR1 MDHEN, CDR2 SYDVKM. The length of the CDR3 is 12 residues. This CDR3 reads CASSSSTNEQYF. The CDR3 DNA reads as TGTGCCAGCAGCTCTAGTACCAATGAGCAGTACTTC.

This clonotype was detected once. The chain couples TRBV24-1 to TRBJ2-1, with D possibly being TRBD2 (5 bases). This CDR3 contains 14 residues. Germline CDR1 KGHDR, CDR2 SFDVKD. V was cut by 2 bases and J by 8 bases, with 12 bases left in between. Written as DNA, the CDR3 is TGTGCCACCAGTGATTCCGAGGGCTGGGATGAGCAGTTCTTC. Its protein is CATSDSEGWDEQFF.